This record looks at one T cell receptor (beta chain) sequence and its context. Its antigen is not yet known. The record has no base qualities; no much larger clone is one base away. Participants in the prospective study were aged about 18 to 100 years, lived in over 20 United States geographic areas, and enrolled through a virtual design. To assign participants to cohorts, the prospective study relied on clinical history that participants themselves reported in a screening survey and a study questionnaire. Mobile phlebotomists in the prospective study collected whole blood, serum and a nasopharyngeal or oropharyngeal swab from every participant. Participants in the prospective study had the option to provide additional blood draws and questionnaires over a 2-month period. Before DNA extraction, blood samples from the prospective study were shipped at room temperature or frozen. TCRbeta CDR3 regions were amplified from genomic DNA by means of the immunoSEQ Assay, a bias-controlled multiplex PCR. Per the authors' processing: Nucleated cell counts per sample were estimated from amplification of reference gene primers within the assay. To quantify the absolute abundance of each unique TCRbeta CDR3 rearrangement, sequence reads were collapsed and filtered. For each sample, productive Simpson clonality was calculated by taking the square root of Simpson's diversity index across productive rearrangements. This is the immuneACCESS table as TCRdb keeps it, with only in-frame sequences that have V and J called. A part of the clones is gone; compared with another copy, unresolved V genes explain less than half, and the rest is unexplained. That table supplies the V and J calls and clone size; D and trimming were determined from the DNA. The sample table contains about 210,000 clones; only one count was recorded for 81% of them. The ten most abundant clones make up about 9.8% of the sample.

The data derive from a study of blood T cell repertoires in COVID-19 (dated by TCRdb to about 2020). Context from the whole study: Samples from collaborators originated in the United States, Italy and Spain and spanned both the acute and convalescent phases of COVID-19. The material from the prospective study consisted of cDNA or gDNA derived from T cells, B-cell-depleted T cells, or PBMCs. The dataset comprised deeply sampled blood TCRbeta repertoires from subjects exposed to, actively infected with, or recovered from COVID-19. The repertoires were released in a freely available public database meant as a resource for research on the immune response to SARS-CoV-2. The samples were drawn from the first 160 participants of the ongoing ImmuneRACE study and from over 950 subjects provided by 6 global collaborators. A de-identified subject ID, COVID-19 status, age in years and sex were almost always included in the sample metadata. Where available, HLA class I and class II types were taken from metadata supplied by the sample provider and were not determined by assay-based typing.

Study-wide findings and limitations: The amount of clinical and demographic metadata varied by source and participant and was provided uncurated.

The CDR3, cysteine through phenylalanine, is 14 amino acids long. Only the CDR3 portion is preserved as DNA: 42 bases, with reading frame beginning at the first base. V lost 4 bases and J lost 3 bases; the stretch between them is 13 bases long. Taken from the germline V gene (reference sequence), the CDR1 and CDR2 loops are GTSNPN and SVGIG. The sequenced sample consisted of PBMCs or T cells enriched from blood (not recorded which). This clonotype was obtained from a woman aged 45-60 years with acute COVID-19. The rearranged chain carries TRBV30 and TRBJ2-1; matching of 6 bases hints at TRBD2 as the D gene. The CDR3 protein: CAWTHGGFYNEQFF. The DNA reads as follows: TGTGCCTGGACGCACGGGGGTTTCTACAATGAGCAGTTCTTC.